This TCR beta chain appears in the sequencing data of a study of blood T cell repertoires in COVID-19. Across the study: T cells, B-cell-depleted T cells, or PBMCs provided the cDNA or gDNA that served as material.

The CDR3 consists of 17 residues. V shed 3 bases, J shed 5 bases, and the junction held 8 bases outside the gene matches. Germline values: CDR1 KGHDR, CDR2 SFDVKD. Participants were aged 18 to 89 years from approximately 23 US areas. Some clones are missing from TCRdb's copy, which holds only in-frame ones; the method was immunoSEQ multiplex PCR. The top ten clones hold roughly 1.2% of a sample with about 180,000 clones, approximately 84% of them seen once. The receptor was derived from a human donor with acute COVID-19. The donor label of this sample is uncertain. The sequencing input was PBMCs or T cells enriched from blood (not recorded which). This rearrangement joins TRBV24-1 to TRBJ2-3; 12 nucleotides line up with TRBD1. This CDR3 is CATSDPGDRGLGDTQYF. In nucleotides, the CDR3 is TGTGCCACCAGTGATCCCGGGGACAGGGGGCTAGGAGATACGCAGTATTTT.